This T cell receptor beta chain comes out of a study of T cells in Graves' hyperthyroidism and ophthalmopathy (dated 2019 in TCRdb). As for the study more broadly: Peripheral blood was collected at initial diagnosis, before any treatment. To identify distinguishing TCR V-J signatures, a discovery cohort of 100 or so patients was used, comprising 40 to 45 with Graves' ophthalmopathy and approximately 57 with stable Graves' hyperthyroidism. An independent validation cohort of around 19 hyperthyroidism patients and about 15 patients who later progressed to ophthalmopathy tested prospective prediction of ophthalmopathy. The 75 to 100 discovery patients were randomly split 7:3 into training and test sets. The study also compared thyroid tissue and blood T-cell repertoires from a handful of Graves' hyperthyroidism patients. Following sampling, methimazole starting at 30 mg daily was given to hyperthyroidism patients, and high-dose intravenous methylprednisolone was given to ophthalmopathy patients. According to the paper, TCR Vbeta CDR3 sequencing was carried out on over 130 peripheral blood samples, which came from 40 to 45 ophthalmopathy, about 75 hyperthyroidism and about 17 progressor patients. Overall study results and their limits: Sample size was not statistically predetermined, and blinding of investigators to group allocation was not performed. A model built on a 13 V-J signature distinguished ophthalmopathy from stable hyperthyroidism, reaching 85% to 90% sensitivity and under 84% specificity in cross-validation and 80%/75% in testing. Blood samples also contained most of the expanded thyroid clonotypes (frequency above 0.001), which suggests that blood repertoires may reflect thyroid immune responses. In validation, the model predicted progression to ophthalmopathy with over 60% sensitivity and around 72% specificity, a median of around six months before onset.

TCR beta CDR3 regions were amplified from RNA transcripts. For the first round of RT-PCR on the TCR CDR3, the HTBI primer set was used together with the Qiagen OneStep RT-PCR kit. Libraries were constructed in a second round of multiplex PCR, after which size selection and purification were carried out. Paired-end sequencing of the libraries was performed with 100 bp reads on an Illumina HiSeq2000. From the authors' description of their analysis: SOAPnuke was used to process the raw data, removing reads that contained adapters or uncalled bases, had a mean Phred below 15, or lacked an exact match to the constant primer or identifier. High-quality paired reads were merged using COPE v1.2.5, and each unique nucleotide sequence was defined as a clonotype. Clonotypes were aligned to IMGT TRBV, TRBD and TRBJ reference segments using MiTCR v1.1. The analysis was restricted to V-J combinations with a frequency above 0.0001, which together covered 99% to 99.2% of the repertoires. A TCS score was defined as the ratio of F50 (clonal expansion) to E x V (chaos), with BLOSUM62-based TCRdist applied between CDR3 peptides within each V-J. Welch's t-statistics and random forest reduced approximately 520 V-J features to about 12, which were used in a naive Bayes classifier (R e1071). The public reads were quality trimmed at Q25 with fastp and then assembled into clones with MiXCR by TCRdb, keeping productive beta chains. Every distinct CDR3 protein forms one entry, paired with its most common genes and DNA. TCRdb's processing, not the study's, gives the V and J calls here. This sample has fewer than 450,000 distinct CDR3 sequences in its table, and about 15% of those were observed once. Under 25% of the sample comes from the top ten.

This clonotype was recorded at least ten times. The antigen it recognizes is unknown. Nothing much larger sits one base from this clone, and base qualities are not available. CDR1 and CDR2 were assigned from the germline V gene (reference sequence) as DFQATT and SNEGSKA. V is cut back by 6 bases and J by 3 bases, with 4 bases in the junction unmatched. Its CDR3 holds 14 amino acids, cysteine through phenylalanine. Only CDR3 DNA is held: 42 bases, read in frame from base 1. Moderately to severely active disease, a Clinical Activity Score of at least 3, a NOSPECS grade of at least 4, and a duration under 3 months were present in ophthalmopathy patients. Patients with uncontrolled infections, other autoimmune diseases, pregnancy or lactation were excluded. Clinical symptoms, serum thyroxine and TRAb, thyroid ultrasound, and orbital computed tomography formed the basis for the diagnoses. PBMCs were isolated from about 9 ml of fresh peripheral blood by Ficoll-Paque density gradient centrifugation. Trizol reagent was used to extract total RNA, and RNA quality was then checked on an Agilent 2100 Bioanalyzer.

Sequencing input: blood. This chain joins TRBV20-1 to TRBJ2-2, with TRBD1 identical over 10 junction bases. The source of this sequence is an older woman with Graves' ophthalmopathy. The CDR3 has the sequence CSATGTGDTGELFF. The base sequence is TGCAGTGCCACCGGGACAGGGGACACCGGGGAGCTGTTTTTT.